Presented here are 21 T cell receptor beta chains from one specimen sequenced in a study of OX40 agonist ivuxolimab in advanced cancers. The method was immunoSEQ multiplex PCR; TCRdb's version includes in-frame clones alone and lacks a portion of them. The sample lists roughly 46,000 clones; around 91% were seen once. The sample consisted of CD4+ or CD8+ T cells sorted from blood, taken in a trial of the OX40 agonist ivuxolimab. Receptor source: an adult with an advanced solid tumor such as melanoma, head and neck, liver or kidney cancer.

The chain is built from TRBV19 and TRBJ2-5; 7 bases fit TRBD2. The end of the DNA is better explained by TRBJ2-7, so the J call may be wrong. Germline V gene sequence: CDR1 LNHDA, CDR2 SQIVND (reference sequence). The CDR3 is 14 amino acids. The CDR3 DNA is TGTGCCAGTAGGTCCCCAGCGGGAACCTACGAGCAGTACTTC. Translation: CASRSPAGTYEQYF.

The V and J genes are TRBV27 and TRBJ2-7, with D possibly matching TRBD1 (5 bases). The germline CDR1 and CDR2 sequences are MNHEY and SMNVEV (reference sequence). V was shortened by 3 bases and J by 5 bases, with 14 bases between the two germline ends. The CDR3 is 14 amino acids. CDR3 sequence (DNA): TGTGCCAGCAGTTTCCAACTCCTGGGGCACGAGCAGTACTTC. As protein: CASSFQLLGHEQYF.

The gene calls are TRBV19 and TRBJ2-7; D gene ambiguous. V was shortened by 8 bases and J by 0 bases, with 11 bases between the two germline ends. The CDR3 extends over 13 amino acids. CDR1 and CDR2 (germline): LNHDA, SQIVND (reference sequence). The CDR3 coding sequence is TGTGCCAGTGGGCGGTTGGACTCCTACGAGCAGTACTTC. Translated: CASGRLDSYEQYF.

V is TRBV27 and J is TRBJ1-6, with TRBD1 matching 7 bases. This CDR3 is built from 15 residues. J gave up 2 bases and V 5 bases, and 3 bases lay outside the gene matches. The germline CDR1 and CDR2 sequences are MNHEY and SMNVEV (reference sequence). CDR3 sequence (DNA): TGTGCCAGCAGTCTTGGACAGGCCTATAATTCACCCCTCCACTTT. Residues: CASSLGQAYNSPLHF.

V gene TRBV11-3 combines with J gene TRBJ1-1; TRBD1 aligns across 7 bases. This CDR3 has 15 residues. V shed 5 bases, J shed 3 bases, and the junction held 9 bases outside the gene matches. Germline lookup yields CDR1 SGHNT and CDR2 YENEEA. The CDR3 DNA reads TGTGCCAGCAGCATACAGACCGACAGGGACACTGAAGCTTTCTTT. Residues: CASSIQTDRDTEAFF.

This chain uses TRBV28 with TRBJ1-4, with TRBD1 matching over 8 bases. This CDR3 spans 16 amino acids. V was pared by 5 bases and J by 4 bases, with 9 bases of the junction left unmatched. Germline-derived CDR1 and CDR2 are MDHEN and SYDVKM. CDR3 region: CASSLFGQGLNEKLFF. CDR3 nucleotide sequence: TGTGCCAGCAGTCTCTTCGGACAGGGCCTTAATGAAAAACTGTTTTTT.

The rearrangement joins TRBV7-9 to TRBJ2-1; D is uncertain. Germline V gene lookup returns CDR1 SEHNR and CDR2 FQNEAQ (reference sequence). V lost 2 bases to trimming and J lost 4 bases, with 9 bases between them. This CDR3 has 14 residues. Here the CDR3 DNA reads TGTGCCAGCAGCTTAATCGAGACTTACAATGAGCAGTTCTTC. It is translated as CASSLIETYNEQFF.

The CDR3 sequence is CASSPGTTTAEQYF. In nucleotides, the CDR3 is TGTGCCAGTTCGCCCGGGACAACGACCGCCGAGCAGTACTTC. The chain combines TRBV19 with TRBJ2-7; D is possibly TRBD1 (6 bases). V was trimmed by 8 bases and J by 6 bases, leaving 20 bases between them. This CDR3 contains 14 residues. CDR1 and CDR2 from the germline V gene are LNHDA and SQIVND (reference sequence).

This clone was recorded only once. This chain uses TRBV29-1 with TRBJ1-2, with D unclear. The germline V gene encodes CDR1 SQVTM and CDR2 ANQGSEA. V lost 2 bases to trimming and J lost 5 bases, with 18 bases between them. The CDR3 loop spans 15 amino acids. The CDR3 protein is CSVEYPRGDWYGYTF. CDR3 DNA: TGCAGCGTTGAATATCCCCGGGGAGACTGGTATGGCTACACCTTC.

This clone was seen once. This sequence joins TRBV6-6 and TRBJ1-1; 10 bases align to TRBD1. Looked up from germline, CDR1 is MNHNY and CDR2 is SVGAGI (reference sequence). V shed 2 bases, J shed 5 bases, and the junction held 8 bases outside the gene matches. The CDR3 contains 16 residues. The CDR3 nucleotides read TGTGCCAGCAGTTACCCAACGGGACAGGGGAGGACTGAAGCTTTCTTT. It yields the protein CASSYPTGQGRTEAFF.

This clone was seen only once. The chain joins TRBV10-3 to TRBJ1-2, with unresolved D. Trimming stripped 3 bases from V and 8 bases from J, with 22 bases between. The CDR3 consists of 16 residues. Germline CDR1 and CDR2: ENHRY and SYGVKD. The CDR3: CAISDTVGGSSTGYTF. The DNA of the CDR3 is TGTGCCATCAGTGATACGGTAGGAGGGAGTAGTACCGGCTACACCTTC.

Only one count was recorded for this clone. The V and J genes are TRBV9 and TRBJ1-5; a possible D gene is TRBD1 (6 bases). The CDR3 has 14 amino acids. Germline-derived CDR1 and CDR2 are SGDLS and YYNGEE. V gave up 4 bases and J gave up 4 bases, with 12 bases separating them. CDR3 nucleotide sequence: TGTGCCAGCAGCCCAAGGACAGATAATCAGCCCCAGCATTTT. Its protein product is CASSPRTDNQPQHF.

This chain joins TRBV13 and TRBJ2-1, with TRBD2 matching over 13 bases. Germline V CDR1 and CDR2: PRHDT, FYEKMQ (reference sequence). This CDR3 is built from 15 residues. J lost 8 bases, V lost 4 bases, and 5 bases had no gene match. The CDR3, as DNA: TGTGCCAGCAGCTACGGGACTAGCGGGATGTATGAGCAGTTCTTC. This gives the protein CASSYGTSGMYEQFF.

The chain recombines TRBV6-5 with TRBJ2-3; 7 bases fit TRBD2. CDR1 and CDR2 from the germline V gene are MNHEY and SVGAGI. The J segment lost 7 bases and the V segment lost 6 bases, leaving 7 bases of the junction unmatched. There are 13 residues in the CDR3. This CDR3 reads CASRPGGSNTQYF. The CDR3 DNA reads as TGTGCCAGCAGACCGGGAGGTTCAAATACGCAGTATTTT.

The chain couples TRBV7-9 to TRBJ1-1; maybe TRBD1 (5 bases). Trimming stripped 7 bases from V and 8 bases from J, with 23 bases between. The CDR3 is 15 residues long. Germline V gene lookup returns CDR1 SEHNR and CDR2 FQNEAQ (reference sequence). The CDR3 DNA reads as TGTGCCAGCAATCTGGTCGGGGACCATCGTGGGGAAGCTTTCTTT. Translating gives CASNLVGDHRGEAFF.

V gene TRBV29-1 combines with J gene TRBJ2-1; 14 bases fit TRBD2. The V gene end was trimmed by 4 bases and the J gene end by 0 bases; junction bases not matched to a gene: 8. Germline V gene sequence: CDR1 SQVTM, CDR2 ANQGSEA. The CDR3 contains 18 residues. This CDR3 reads CSVAGTSGRSSSYNEQFF. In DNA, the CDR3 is TGCAGCGTTGCAGGGACTAGCGGGAGATCGAGCTCCTACAATGAGCAGTTCTTC.

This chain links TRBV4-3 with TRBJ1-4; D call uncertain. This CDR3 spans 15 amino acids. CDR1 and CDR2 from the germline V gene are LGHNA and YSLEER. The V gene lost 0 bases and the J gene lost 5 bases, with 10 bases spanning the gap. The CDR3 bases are TGCGCCAGCAGCCAAGATAGAGGAGACAATGAAAAACTGTTTTTT. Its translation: CASSQDRGDNEKLFF.

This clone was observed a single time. As DNA, the CDR3 is TGTGCCAGCAGCCCCCAACACAGGGGGACGGGAAACACCGGGGAGCTGTTTTTT. This translates into CASSPQHRGTGNTGELFF. The chain is built from TRBV7-8 and TRBJ2-2, with 8 nucleotides matching TRBD1. Germline loops: CDR1 SGHVS, CDR2 FQNEAQ. The V segment lost 5 bases and the J segment 2 bases; nucleotides outside the gene matches: 13. The CDR3 is 18 amino acids.

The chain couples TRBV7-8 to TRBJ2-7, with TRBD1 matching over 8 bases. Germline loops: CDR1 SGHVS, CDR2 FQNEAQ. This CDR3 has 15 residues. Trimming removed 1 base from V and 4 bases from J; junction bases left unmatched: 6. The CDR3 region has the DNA TGTGCCAGCAGCTTAGGTTCAGGGGGCCAGTACGAGCAGTACTTC. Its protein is CASSLGSGGQYEQYF.

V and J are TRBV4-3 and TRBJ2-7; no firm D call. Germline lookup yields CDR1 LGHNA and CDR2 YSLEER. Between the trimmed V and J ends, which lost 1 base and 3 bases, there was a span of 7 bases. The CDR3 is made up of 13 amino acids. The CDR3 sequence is CASSQGVDYEQYF. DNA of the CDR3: TGCGCCAGCAGCCAAGGAGTTGACTACGAGCAGTACTTC.

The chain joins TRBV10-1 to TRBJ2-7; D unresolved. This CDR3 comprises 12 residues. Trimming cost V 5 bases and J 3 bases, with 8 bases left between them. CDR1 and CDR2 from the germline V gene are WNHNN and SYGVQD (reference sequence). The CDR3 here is CASSIQSYEQYF. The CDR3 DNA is TGCGCCAGCAGTATCCAGAGCTACGAGCAGTACTTC.